This T cell receptor beta chain was documented in a study of T cells after yellow fever vaccination. Points from the study as a whole: In post-booster samples, most primary-vaccination clones reappeared (approximately 95% CD4, about 90% CD8). Across the CD4 and CD8 compartments, a small share of clonotypes was present in both.

The germline V gene has CDR1 SGHDN and CDR2 FVKESK. This CDR3 has 18 amino acids. The V gene end was trimmed by 5 bases and the J gene end by 5 bases; junction bases not matched to a gene: 12. This clonotype was observed at least ten times. Antigen specificity is unknown. From the 5' RACE reads, TCRdb called clonotypes with MiXCR, one entry per CDR3 protein. The sample lists around 50,000 distinct CDR3 sequences; around 7% were seen once. This material consisted of CD8+ T cells sorted from PBMCs, taken around 15 days after the first yellow fever vaccination. The chain joins TRBV14 to TRBJ2-1, with 13 nucleotides matching TRBD2. The TCR was taken from a man aged 18 to 30 who received the YFV17D yellow fever vaccine. The CDR3 region is CASSFGTSGALINNEQFF. CDR3 nucleotide sequence: TGTGCCAGCAGCTTCGGGACTAGCGGGGCCTTAATAAACAATGAGCAGTTCTTC. Complete variable domain (other parts from reference TRBV14 and TRBJ2-1): EAGVTQFPSHSVIEKGQTVTLRCDPISGHDNLYWYRRVMGKEIKFLLHFVKESKQDESGMPNNRFLAERTGGTYSTLKVQPAELEDSGVYFCASSFGTSGALINNEQFFGPGTRLTVL.